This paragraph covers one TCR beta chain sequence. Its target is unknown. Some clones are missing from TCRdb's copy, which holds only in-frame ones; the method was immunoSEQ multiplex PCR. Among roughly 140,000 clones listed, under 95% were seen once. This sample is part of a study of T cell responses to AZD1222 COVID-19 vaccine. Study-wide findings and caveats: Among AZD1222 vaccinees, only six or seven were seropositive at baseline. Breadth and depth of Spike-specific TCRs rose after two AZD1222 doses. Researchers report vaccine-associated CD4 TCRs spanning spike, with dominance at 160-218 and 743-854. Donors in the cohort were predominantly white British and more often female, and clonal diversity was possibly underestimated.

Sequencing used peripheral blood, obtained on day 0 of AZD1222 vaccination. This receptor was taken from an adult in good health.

The CDR3 sequence is CASSQDASGGFYEQYF. The CDR3 nucleotides read TGTGCCAGCAGCCAAGATGCTAGCGGGGGATTCTACGAGCAGTACTTC. The chain employs TRBV3-1 (or the pseudogene TRBV3-2) and TRBJ2-7, with TRBD2 matching over 10 bases. The J segment lost 3 bases and the V segment lost 0 bases, leaving 5 bases of the junction unmatched. The CDR3 extends over 16 amino acids. Germline V gives CDR1 LGHDT, CDR2 YNNKEL (reference sequence).